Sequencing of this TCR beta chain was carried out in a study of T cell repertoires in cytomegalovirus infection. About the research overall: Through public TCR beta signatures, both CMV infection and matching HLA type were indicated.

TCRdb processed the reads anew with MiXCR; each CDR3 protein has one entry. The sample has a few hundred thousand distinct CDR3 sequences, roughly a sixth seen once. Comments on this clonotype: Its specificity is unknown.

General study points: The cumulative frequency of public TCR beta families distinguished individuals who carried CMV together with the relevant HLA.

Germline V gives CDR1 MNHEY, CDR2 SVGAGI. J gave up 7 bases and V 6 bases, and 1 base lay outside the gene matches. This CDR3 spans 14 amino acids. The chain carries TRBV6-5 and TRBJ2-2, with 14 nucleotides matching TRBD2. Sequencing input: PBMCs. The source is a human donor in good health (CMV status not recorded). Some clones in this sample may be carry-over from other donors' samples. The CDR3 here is CASRGLAGVGELFF. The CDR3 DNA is TGTGCCAGCAGGGGACTAGCGGGGGTCGGGGAGCTGTTTTTT.